This T cell receptor beta chain was identified in a study of CD8+CD57+ T cells in acquired aplastic anemia. Findings and caveats of the study: In common between the patients and the controls were around 29 CD8+ CDR3 sequences. In the patients, CD8+CD57+ cells came out less diverse than the total CD4+ and CD8+ pools. Patients did not significantly differ from controls in CD8+ Simpson's diversity.

CDR3 length: 14 amino acids. V was shortened by 6 bases and J by 6 bases, with 17 bases between the two germline ends. CDR1 is LNHDA, CDR2 SQIVND, per germline (reference sequence). Profiles of TCR beta VDJ and CDR3 were generated from a genomic DNA template. TCRdb fed the reads into MiXCR, producing one record per CDR3 protein. The sample holds almost 20,000 distinct CDR3 sequences, 30% to 40% seen once. Regarding this clonotype: As yet, its antigen is unknown.

Patients selected for sequencing had displayed CD8+CD57+ cell expansion by flow cytometry. Patient blood was sampled before any therapy had been received. Sequencing used CD8+CD57+ T cells sorted from PBMCs. This sample's subset: bead-enriched CD8+CD57+ effector memory T cells from SAA patients. This receptor was taken from a human donor with aplastic anemia. The rearrangement joins TRBV19 to TRBJ1-2; weak D call: TRBD1 (6 bases). The CDR3 sequence is CASSLGQFGHGYTF. As DNA, the CDR3 is TGTGCCAGTAGCTTAGGACAGTTCGGCCATGGCTACACCTTC.